What follows are 8 T cell receptor beta chains derived from one specimen sequenced in a study of T cell repertoires in aging, cancer and after chemotherapy. TRB rearrangements spanning V, D and J were amplified using mixed TRB-A/B primers. TCRdb called the multiplex PCR reads again in MiXCR, with one record for every CDR3 protein. The sample gives about 3,300 distinct CDR3 sequences, around 20% of which show up once; approximately 19% is in the top ten. TCR beta rearrangements were amplified from peripheral blood genomic DNA. The sequencing sample was made of blood. These receptors originate from a human donor with a blood cancer.

The rearrangement uses TRBV19 and TRBJ2-1, with 10 bases lining up with TRBD1. CDR3 length equals 17 residues. Per the germline V gene, CDR1 is LNHDA and CDR2 is SQIVND (reference sequence). V was pared by 1 base and J by 8 bases, with 11 bases of the junction left unmatched. This CDR3 is CASSIVRGQGRIDEQFF. The CDR3 DNA sequence: TGTGCCAGTAGTATAGTAAGGGGACAGGGGAGAATCGATGAGCAGTTCTTC. Full variable domain (remainder filled in from reference TRBV19 and TRBJ2-1): DGGITQSPKYLFRKEGQNVTLSCEQNLNHDAMYWYRQDPGQGLRLIYYSQIVNDFQKGDIAEGYSVSREKKESFPLTVTSAQKNPTAFYLCASSIVRGQGRIDEQFFGPGTRLTVL.

V gene TRBV20-1 combines with J gene TRBJ2-3; TRBD2 agrees at 12 bases. Germline CDR1 reads DFQATT; CDR2 reads SNEGSKA (reference sequence). The CDR3 loop spans 13 amino acids. CDR3 DNA sequence: TGCAGCACTAGCGGGGGGAGCACAGATACGCAGTATTTT. Translated, it gives CSTSGGSTDTQYF.

This clonotype is medium-sized in the sample. The chain combines TRBV5-5 with TRBJ1-2; no reliable D call. V lost 3 bases to trimming and J lost 4 bases, with 7 bases between them. The CDR3 loop spans 12 amino acids. Germline V gene lookup returns CDR1 SGHKS and CDR2 YYEKEE (reference sequence). The CDR3 DNA reads TGTGCCAGCAGCTGGACGGTCTATGGCTACACCTTC. This encodes CASSWTVYGYTF.

V gene TRBV28 combines with J gene TRBJ2-6, with unresolved D. The V gene's germline CDR1 is MDHEN and CDR2 SYDVKM. CDR3 size: 14 residues. Deletions cut 8 bases from V and 0 bases from J, with 8 bases between. The DNA for the CDR3 is TGTGCCAGCGACACGAACTCTGGGGCCAACGTCCTGACTTTC. Translated: CASDTNSGANVLTF.

By frequency in the sample, this clonotype is medium-sized. The gene calls are TRBV6-5 and TRBJ1-2; D remains ambiguous. Germline CDR1 is MNHEY and CDR2 is SVGAGI. The CDR3 covers 14 residues. V dropped 0 bases and J dropped 5 bases, with 10 bases sitting between them. Here the CDR3 DNA reads TGTGCCAGCAGTTACTCTGGAGGGAGGTATGGCTACACCTTC. Amino acid sequence: CASSYSGGRYGYTF.

V is TRBV5-1 and J is TRBJ2-7, with D perhaps TRBD2 (6 bases). The ends were cut back, 5 bases at V and 2 bases at J, with 14 bases in the middle. Per the germline V gene, CDR1 is SGHRS and CDR2 is YFSETQ. This CDR3 contains 14 residues. CDR3 nucleotide sequence: TGCGCCAGCAGTTTCGGTGGAGGGGCCTACGAGCAGTACTTC. Amino acids: CASSFGGGAYEQYF.

V is TRBV24-1 and J is TRBJ2-3, with 13 bases identical to TRBD2. Germline V lookup: CDR1 KGHDR, CDR2 SFDVKD. The CDR3 loop spans 16 amino acids. The ends lost 7 bases at V and 1 base at J; junction bases unmatched: 4. CDR3 in amino acids: CATSPGTSGGTDTQYF. The DNA for the CDR3 is TGTGCCACCAGCCCAGGGACTAGCGGGGGCACAGATACGCAGTATTTT.

Only one count was recorded for this clonotype. With a much larger clone just one base away, this may be a read error. This chain links TRBV7-6 with TRBJ1-1, with 8 bases lining up with TRBD1. The germline gives CDR1 SGHVS, CDR2 FNYEAQ. This CDR3 region has 14 residues. The CDR3 DNA reads as TGTGCCAGCAGAACCAGACAGGGGAACACTGTAGCTTTCTTT. This encodes CASRTRQGNTVAFF.